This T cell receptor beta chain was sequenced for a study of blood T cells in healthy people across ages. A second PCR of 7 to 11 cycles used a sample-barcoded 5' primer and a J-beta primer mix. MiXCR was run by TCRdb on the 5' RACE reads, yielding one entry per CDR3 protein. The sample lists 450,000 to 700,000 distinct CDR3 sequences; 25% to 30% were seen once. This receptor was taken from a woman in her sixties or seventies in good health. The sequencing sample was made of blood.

For the CDR3, the DNA is TGTGCCAGCAGCGTTAATGGACAGGAATACAATGAGCAGTTCTTC. Its protein is CASSVNGQEYNEQFF. The V call is TRBV9, the J call TRBJ2-1; 7 bases line up with TRBD1. The CDR3 covers 15 residues. Germline V CDR1 and CDR2: SGDLS, YYNGEE. Trimming took 2 bases from V and 4 from J; bases not matched to a gene: 6.